The table lists the clone carrying this T cell receptor beta chain with many counts. This entry belongs to a study of early T cells in non-severe SARS-CoV-2 infection. TCRdb passed the 5' RACE reads through MiXCR, listing each CDR3 protein once. The sample records tens of thousands of distinct CDR3 sequences, 4.3% being singletons. Germline loops: CDR1 SEHNR, CDR2 FQNEAQ (reference sequence). Losses at the gene ends were 5 bases for V and 4 bases for J; bases not matched to a gene: 10. There are 18 residues in the CDR3. Sequenced sample: whole blood. This chain uses TRBV7-9 with TRBJ2-6, with 11 bases identical to TRBD1. This sequence was found in an adult who was a healthcare worker with PCR-confirmed SARS-CoV-2 infection or an uninfected control (not recorded which). CDR3 coding DNA: TGTGCCAGCAGCAACCCCCGGACAGGGGGCGCCGGGGCCAACGTCCTGACTTTC. Amino acids: CASSNPRTGGAGANVLTF.